The 10 T cell receptor beta chains below were found in one sample sequenced in a study of blood T cells in healthy people across ages. The second PCR ran roughly 6 to 12 cycles with a sample-barcoded 5' primer and J-beta primers. Each CDR3 protein gets one entry after TCRdb re-called the 5' RACE reads with MiXCR. The sample includes about 930,000 distinct CDR3 sequences, just under 30% seen only once; the top ten take 10%. Another study also made use of these data, one on T cells of mothers and their children.

The sequenced material came from blood. The receptors were sampled from a woman between 40 and 55 years old in good health.

As concerns this clonotype: This may come from a read error, since a much larger clone is one base off. The chain is built from TRBV20-1 and TRBJ2-5; TRBD2 matches at 7 bases. This CDR3 comprises 14 residues. The germline CDR1 and CDR2 sequences are DFQATT and SNEGSKA (reference sequence). V lost 4 bases, J lost 2 bases, and 7 bases stayed unmatched. CDR3 coding DNA: TGCAGTGCTACGTGGGGGGGGAGTCAAGAGACCCAGTACTTC. Translation gives CSATWGGSQETQYF.

The chain's CDR3 is CSVIGVEGQPQHF. The CDR3 DNA sequence: TGCAGCGTGATAGGGGTAGAGGGTCAGCCCCAGCATTTT. V and J are TRBV29-1 and TRBJ1-5; possibly TRBD1 for D (5 bases). The CDR3 runs 13 residues. V lost 6 bases, J lost 6 bases, and 15 bases lay in between. Per the germline V gene, CDR1 is SQVTM and CDR2 is ANQGSEA.

Concerning this clonotype itself: A much larger clone differs from this one at a single base, so this may be a read error. The chain employs TRBV28 and TRBJ1-2, with 11 bases identical to TRBD1. Trimming at V came to 5 bases and at J to 7 bases, leaving 12 bases not matched to a gene. The CDR3 contains 16 residues. The germline gives CDR1 MDHEN, CDR2 SYDVKM. The CDR3 nucleotides are TGTGCCAGCAGTCGGAGCGGACAGGGGGCTAGCTCTGGCTACACCTTC. Encoded protein: CASSRSGQGASSGYTF.

This clonotype was found a few times. The chain carries TRBV12-3 or TRBV12-4 and TRBJ1-1; D remains unclear. Trimming shortened V by 1 base and J by 0 bases, and 9 bases separated the two germline ends. CDR3 size: 15 residues. CDR3 DNA: TGTGCCAGCAGTTTAGATAGACGGATGAACACTGAAGCTTTCTTT. The encoded protein is CASSLDRRMNTEAFF.

A remark on this clonotype: A much larger clone is a single base away; this may be a read error. This chain joins TRBV24-1 and TRBJ2-4, with a tentative D call TRBD1 (6 bases). Germline V gives CDR1 KGHDR, CDR2 SFDVKD. The CDR3 runs 12 residues. The V end lost 9 bases, the J end lost 13 bases, and 18 bases lay between the germline ends. The CDR3 loop is CATQGWDNEQYF. In DNA, the CDR3 is TGTGCCACCCAGGGGTGGGACAATGAGCAGTACTTC.

This chain links TRBV20-1 with TRBJ1-2, with 7 bases that match TRBD1. V shed 0 bases and J 7 bases; nucleotides not matched to a gene: 8. In germline, CDR1 is DFQATT, CDR2 SNEGSKA (reference sequence). This CDR3 spans 14 amino acids. The CDR3 here is CSAREGLGGLGYTF. The CDR3 DNA follows: TGCAGTGCTAGAGAAGGCCTAGGGGGCCTTGGCTACACCTTC.

This clonotype was detected only a few times. This chain uses TRBV7-3 with TRBJ2-3; a weak D match, TRBD2 (5 bases). CDR1 is SGHTA, CDR2 FQGTGA, per germline. V dropped 0 bases and J dropped 0 bases, with 13 bases sitting between them. The CDR3 extends over 17 amino acids. CDR3 DNA: TGTGCCAGCAGCTTAACGGACCATGGAGGAAGCACAGATACGCAGTATTTT. This codes for CASSLTDHGGSTDTQYF. The full variable domain, with the rest looked up from reference TRBV7-3 and TRBJ2-3, is GAGVSQTPSNKVTEKGKYVELRCDPISGHTALYWYRQSLGQGPEFLIYFQGTGAADDSGLPNDRFFAVRPEGSVSTLKIQRTERGDSAVYLCASSLTDHGGSTDTQYFGPGTRLTVL.

Worth noting for this clonotype: A much larger clone differs by one base, so this may be a read error. The chain combines TRBV12-3 or TRBV12-4 with TRBJ2-7, with D possibly being TRBD2 (5 bases). This CDR3 has 13 amino acids. The CDR3 region has the DNA TGTGCCAGCAGTTTTTCGGGGTACGAGACCCAGTGCTTC. Protein: CASSFSGYETQCF.

This chain joins TRBV6-5 and TRBJ2-3, with D maybe TRBD1 (5 bases). V lost 2 bases and J 0 bases, leaving 12 bases between the germline ends. Germline V CDR1 and CDR2: MNHEY, SVGAGI. The CDR3 covers 16 residues. In DNA, the CDR3 is TGTGCCAGCAGTTACGAGTCAGGGAAAAGCACAGATACGCAGTATTTT. Translating it yields CASSYESGKSTDTQYF.

This clonotype showed up just a few times. The chain recombines TRBV24-1 with TRBJ2-5; 8 bases fit TRBD1. The J call may be faulty, since TRBJ2-7 better matches the DNA end. Germline-derived CDR1 and CDR2 are KGHDR and SFDVKD. The CDR3 is 15 residues long. CDR3 sequence (DNA): TGTGCCACCAGTGATCCCGGACAGGGTACTGGCGAGCAGTACTTC. Its protein product is CATSDPGQGTGEQYF.